Here is one T cell receptor beta chain with its context. The antigen remains unidentified. The data stem from a study of shared clonotypes between healthy human individuals. General observations from the study: The study generally estimated greater richness for naive than memory subsets. Among non-shared clonotypes, generation probabilities were lower than among those shared by all four donors.

Trimming at V came to 5 bases and at J to 2 bases, leaving 15 bases not matched to a gene. Germline CDR1 reads MDHEN; CDR2 reads SYDVKM. The CDR3 spans 18 residues. Naive CD45RA+ and memory CD45RA-negative subsets were split from CD4+ cells. The data were produced by immunoSEQ multiplex PCR, yet TCRdb's version contains in-frame clones alone and is incomplete. The top ten hold almost 0.9% of the sample, which has over 950,000 clones, 77% seen once. This receptor was taken from a man between 18 and 29 years old in good health. Some clones in this sample may be carry-over from other donors' samples. The sample consisted of memory CD4+ T cells from PBMCs. Regarding subset: CD45RA-negative fraction. This sequence joins TRBV28 and TRBJ1-5; 7 bases line up with TRBD1. CDR3 sequence reads: CASSPGKGGVWGNQPQHF. DNA for the CDR3: TGTGCCAGCAGTCCCGGTAAAGGGGGCGTATGGGGCAATCAGCCCCAGCATTTT.